This TCR beta chain stems from a study of memory CD4+ T cells and cytomegalovirus serostatus. The overall study: Donors were healthy Belgian adults, under 10 CMV seropositive and some 24 seronegative. Regarding the study as a whole: Each of around 69 CMV-associated TCRbeta sequences occurred in one to five individuals. Suggested: most of the CMV-linked TCR signature lies in CD4+ memory cells.

V lost 2 bases to trimming and J lost 2 bases; unmatched junction nucleotides: 4. This CDR3 region has 15 residues. CDR1 and CDR2 from the germline V gene are KGHSH and LQKENI. The sort gate was single viable CD3+CD4+CD8-CD45RO+ cells for memory CD4+ T cells. Serum IgG to CMV pp150, pp28, p38 and p52 defined serostatus. Sequencing was performed with immunoSEQ multiplex PCR; in TCRdb, only in-frame clones are kept and a portion is missing. This sample carries 50,000 to 75,000 clones, 82% of them seen once, and the ten largest clones take about 1%. Turning to this clone: Its antigen remains unidentified.

This sequence was found in an adult in good health and CMV-seronegative. Sequencing input: memory CD4+ T cells from blood. This chain connects TRBV18 to TRBJ2-3; 7 bases are a match to TRBD2. The CDR3, as DNA: TGTGCCAGCTCACCAGAGGGACTACACACAGATACGCAGTATTTT. This sequence encodes CASSPEGLHTDTQYF. Variable domain in full (rest from reference TRBV18 and TRBJ2-3): NAGVMQNPRHLVRRRGQEARLRCSPMKGHSHVYWYRQLPEEGLKFMVYLQKENIIDESGMPKERFSAEFPKEGPSILRIQQVVRGDSAAYFCASSPEGLHTDTQYFGPGTRLTVL.